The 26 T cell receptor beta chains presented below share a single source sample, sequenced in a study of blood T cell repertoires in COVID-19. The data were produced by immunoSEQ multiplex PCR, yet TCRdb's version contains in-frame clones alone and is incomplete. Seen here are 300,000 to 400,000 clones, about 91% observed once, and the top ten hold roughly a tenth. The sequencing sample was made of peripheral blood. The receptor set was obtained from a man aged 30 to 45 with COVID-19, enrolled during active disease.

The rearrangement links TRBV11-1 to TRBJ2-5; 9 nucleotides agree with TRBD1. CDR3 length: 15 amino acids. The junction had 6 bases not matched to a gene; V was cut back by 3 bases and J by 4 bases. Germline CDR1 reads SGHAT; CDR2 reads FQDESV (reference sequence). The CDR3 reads CASSLGTGYSETQYF. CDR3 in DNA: TGTGCCAGCAGCTTGGGGACAGGGTATTCAGAGACCCAGTACTTC.

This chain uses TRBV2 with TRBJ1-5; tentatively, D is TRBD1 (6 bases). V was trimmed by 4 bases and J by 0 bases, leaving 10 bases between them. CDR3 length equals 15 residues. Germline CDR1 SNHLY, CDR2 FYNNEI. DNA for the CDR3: TGTGCCAGCAGTGTGGACAGTCTTAGCAATCAGCCCCAGCATTTT. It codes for CASSVDSLSNQPQHF.

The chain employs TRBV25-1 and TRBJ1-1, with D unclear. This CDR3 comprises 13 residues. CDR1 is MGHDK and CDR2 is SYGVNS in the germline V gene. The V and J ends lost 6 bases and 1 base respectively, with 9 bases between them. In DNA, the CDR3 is TGTGCCAGCAGGGAGACGGCGAACACTGAAGCTTTCTTT. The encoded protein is CASRETANTEAFF.

As DNA, the CDR3 is TGTGCCAGCAGCCCGCCGTTGGGGCGGAACACAGATACGCAGTATTTT. It translates to CASSPPLGRNTDTQYF. The J gene is TRBJ2-3, the V gene TRBV9; a possible D gene is TRBD1 (5 bases). CDR1 SGDLS and CDR2 YYNGEE come from the germline V gene. The CDR3 has 16 amino acids. The germline V and J ends were trimmed by 4 bases and 2 bases, with 17 bases remaining between them.

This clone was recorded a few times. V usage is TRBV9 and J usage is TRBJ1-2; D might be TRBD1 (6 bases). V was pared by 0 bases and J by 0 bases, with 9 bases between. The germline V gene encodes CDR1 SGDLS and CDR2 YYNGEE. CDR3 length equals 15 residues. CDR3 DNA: TGTGCCAGCAGCGTAGGTGGGACACCTAACTATGGCTACACCTTC. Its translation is CASSVGGTPNYGYTF.

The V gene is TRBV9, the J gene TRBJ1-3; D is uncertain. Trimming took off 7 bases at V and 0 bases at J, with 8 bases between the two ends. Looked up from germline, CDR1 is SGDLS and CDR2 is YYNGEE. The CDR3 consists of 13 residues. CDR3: CASSWSSGNTIYF. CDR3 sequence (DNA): TGTGCCAGCTCCTGGAGCTCTGGAAACACCATATATTTT.

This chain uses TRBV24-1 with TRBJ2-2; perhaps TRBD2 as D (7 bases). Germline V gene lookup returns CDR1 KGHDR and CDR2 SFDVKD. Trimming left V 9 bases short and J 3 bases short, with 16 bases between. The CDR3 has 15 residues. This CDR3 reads CATRGGGADTGELFF. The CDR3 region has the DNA TGTGCCACCCGAGGGGGGGGCGCGGACACCGGGGAGCTGTTTTTT.

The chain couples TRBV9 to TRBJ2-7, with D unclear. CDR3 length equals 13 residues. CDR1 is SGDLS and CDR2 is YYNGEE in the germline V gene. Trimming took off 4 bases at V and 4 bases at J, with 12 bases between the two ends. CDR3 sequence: CASSPNSPYEQYF. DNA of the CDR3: TGTGCCAGCAGCCCTAATTCGCCATACGAGCAGTACTTC.

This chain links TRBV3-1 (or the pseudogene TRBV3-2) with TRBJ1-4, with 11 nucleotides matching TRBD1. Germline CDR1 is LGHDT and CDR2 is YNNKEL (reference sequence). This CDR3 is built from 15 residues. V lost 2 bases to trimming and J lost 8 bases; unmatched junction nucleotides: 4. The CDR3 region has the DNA TGTGCCAGCAGCCAACCCGGGACAGGGGGGGAAAAACTGTTTTTT. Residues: CASSQPGTGGEKLFF.

The CDR3 protein is CASSPGDRGYNEQFF. DNA of the CDR3: TGTGCCAGCAGCCCCGGGGACAGGGGCTACAATGAGCAGTTCTTC. The chain joins TRBV9 to TRBJ2-1, with 10 bases identical to TRBD1. Germline loops: CDR1 SGDLS, CDR2 YYNGEE. With V trimmed by 4 bases and J by 3 bases, 4 bases remained unmatched. The CDR3 is 15 residues long.

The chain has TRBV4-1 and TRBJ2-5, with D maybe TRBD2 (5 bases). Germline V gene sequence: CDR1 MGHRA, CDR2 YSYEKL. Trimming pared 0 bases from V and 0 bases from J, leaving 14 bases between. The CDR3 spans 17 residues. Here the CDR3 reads CASSQDRSGLYQETQYF. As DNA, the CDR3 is TGCGCCAGCAGCCAAGACAGATCCGGACTGTACCAAGAGACCCAGTACTTC.

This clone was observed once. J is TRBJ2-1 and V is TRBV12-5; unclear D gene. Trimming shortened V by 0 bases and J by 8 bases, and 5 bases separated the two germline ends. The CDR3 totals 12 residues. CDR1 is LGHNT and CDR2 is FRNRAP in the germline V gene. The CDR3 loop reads CASGLVFHEQFF. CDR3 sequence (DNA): TGTGCTAGTGGTTTGGTCTTTCATGAGCAGTTCTTC.

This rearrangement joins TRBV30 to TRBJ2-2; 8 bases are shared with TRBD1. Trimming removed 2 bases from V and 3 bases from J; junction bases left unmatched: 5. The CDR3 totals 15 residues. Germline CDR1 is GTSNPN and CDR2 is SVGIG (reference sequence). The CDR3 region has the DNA TGTGCCTGGAGTAAGGCGGACAGGGACACCGGGGAGCTGTTTTTT. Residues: CAWSKADRDTGELFF.

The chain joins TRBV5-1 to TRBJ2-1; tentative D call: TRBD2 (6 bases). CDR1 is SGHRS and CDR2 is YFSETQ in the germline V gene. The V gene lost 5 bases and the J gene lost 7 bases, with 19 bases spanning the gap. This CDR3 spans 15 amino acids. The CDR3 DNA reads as TGCGCCAGCAGTTCCGGACTCTCGGGGGTAAATGAGCAGTTCTTC. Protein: CASSSGLSGVNEQFF.

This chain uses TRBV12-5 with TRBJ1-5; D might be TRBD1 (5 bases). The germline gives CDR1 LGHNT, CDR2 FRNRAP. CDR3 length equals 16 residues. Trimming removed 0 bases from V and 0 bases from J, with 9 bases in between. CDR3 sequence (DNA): TGTGCTAGTGGTTTGGTTGTGGGGGGTAGCAATCAGCCCCAGCATTTT. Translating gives CASGLVVGGSNQPQHF.

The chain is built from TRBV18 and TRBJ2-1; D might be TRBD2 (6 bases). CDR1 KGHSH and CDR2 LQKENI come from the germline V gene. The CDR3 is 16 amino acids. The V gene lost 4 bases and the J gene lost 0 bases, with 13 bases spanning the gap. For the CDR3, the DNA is TGTGCCAGCTCACAGGTTAGCGGAGGCTCCTACAATGAGCAGTTCTTC. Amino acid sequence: CASSQVSGGSYNEQFF.

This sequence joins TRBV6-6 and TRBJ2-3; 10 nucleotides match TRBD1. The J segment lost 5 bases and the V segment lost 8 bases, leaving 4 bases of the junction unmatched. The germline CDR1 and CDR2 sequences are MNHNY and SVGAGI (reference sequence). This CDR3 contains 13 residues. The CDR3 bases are TGTGCCAGCCGGGACAGGGGCGGAGATACGCAGTATTTT. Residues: CASRDRGGDTQYF.

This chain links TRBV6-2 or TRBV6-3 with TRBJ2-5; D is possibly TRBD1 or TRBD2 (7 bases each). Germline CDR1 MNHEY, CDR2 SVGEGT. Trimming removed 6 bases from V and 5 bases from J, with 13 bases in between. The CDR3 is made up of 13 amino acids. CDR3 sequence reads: CASSRGGGETQYF. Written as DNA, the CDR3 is TGTGCCAGCAGCAGGGGGGGAGGGGAGACCCAGTACTTC.

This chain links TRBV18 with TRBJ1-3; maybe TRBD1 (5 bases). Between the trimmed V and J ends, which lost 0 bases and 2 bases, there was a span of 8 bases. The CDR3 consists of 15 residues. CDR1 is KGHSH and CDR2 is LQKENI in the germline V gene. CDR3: CASSPPAGPGNTIYF. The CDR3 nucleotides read TGTGCCAGCTCACCACCGGCAGGGCCTGGAAACACCATATATTTT.

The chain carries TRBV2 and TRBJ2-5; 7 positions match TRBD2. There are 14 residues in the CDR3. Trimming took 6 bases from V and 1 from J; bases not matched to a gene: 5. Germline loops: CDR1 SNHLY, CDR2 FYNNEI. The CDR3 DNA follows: TGTGCCAGCAGAGTCGGGAGGCCCCAAGAGACCCAGTACTTC. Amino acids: CASRVGRPQETQYF.

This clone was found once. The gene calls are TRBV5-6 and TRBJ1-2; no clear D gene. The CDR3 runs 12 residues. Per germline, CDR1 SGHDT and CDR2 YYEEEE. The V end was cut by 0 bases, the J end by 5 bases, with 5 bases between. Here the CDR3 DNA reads TGTGCCAGCAGCTTGGCCCCGTATGGCTACACCTTC. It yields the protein CASSLAPYGYTF.

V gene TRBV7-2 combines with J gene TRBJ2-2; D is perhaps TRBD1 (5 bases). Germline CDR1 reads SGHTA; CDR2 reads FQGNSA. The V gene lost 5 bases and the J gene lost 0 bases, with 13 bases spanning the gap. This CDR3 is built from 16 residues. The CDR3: CASSPRRGSNTGELFF. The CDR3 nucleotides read TGTGCCAGCAGCCCCCGAAGGGGTTCGAACACCGGGGAGCTGTTTTTT.

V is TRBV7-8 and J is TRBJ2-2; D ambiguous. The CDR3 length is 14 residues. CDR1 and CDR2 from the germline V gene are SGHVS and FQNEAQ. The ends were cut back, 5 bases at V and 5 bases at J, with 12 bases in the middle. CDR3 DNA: TGTGCCAGCAGCCCCATAGACAAGACCGGGGAGCTGTTTTTT. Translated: CASSPIDKTGELFF.

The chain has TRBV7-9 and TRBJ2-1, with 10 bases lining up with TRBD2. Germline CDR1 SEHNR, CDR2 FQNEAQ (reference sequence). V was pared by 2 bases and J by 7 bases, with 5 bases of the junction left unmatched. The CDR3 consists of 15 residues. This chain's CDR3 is CASSLSPSGRNEQFF. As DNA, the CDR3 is TGTGCCAGCAGCTTATCCCCTAGCGGGAGAAATGAGCAGTTCTTC.

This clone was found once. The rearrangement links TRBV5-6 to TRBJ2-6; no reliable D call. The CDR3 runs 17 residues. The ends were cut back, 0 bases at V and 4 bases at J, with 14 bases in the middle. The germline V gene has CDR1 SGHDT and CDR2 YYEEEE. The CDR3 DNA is TGTGCCAGCAGCTTGGTTCACCTCCAAGCCGGGGCCAACGTCCTGACTTTC. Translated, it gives CASSLVHLQAGANVLTF.

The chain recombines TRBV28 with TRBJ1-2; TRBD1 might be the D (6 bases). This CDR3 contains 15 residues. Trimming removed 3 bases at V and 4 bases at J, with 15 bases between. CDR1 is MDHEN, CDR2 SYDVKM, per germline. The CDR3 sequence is CASSFFGGLGYGYTF. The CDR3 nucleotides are TGTGCCAGCAGTTTTTTCGGGGGGCTCGGCTATGGCTACACCTTC.